These T cell receptor beta chains were read from a single sample in a study of PD-L1 blockade in urothelial cancer. The protocol was immunoSEQ multiplex PCR, while the TCRdb copy is restricted to in-frame clones and leaves out a portion. The data hold 37,000 or so clones, with 70% to 85% observed a single time. This specimen was PBMCs, taken around atezolizumab (anti-PD-L1) treatment. The receptors come from a man aged 55 to 70 with urothelial cancer. Each CDR3 is given with its conserved first and last residue. D genes are given only for firm matches. Clone size, where shown, is once, few, many, or a class for clones that have expanded.

TRBV5-1	TRBD1	TRBJ2-7	once	TGCGCCAGCAGCTCAAAGACAGGGAGCTCCTACGAGCAGTACTTC	CASSSKTGSSYEQYF
TRBV6-1	TRBD1	TRBJ1-6	.	TGTGCCAGCAGTGAACTGGCCCTACAGGGGGCGGGTTCACCCCTCCACTTT	CASSELALQGAGSPLHF
TRBV5-1	TRBD1	TRBJ1-2	.	TGCGCCAGCAGCTTGGAGGAGGGGGCGCACTCTGGCTACACCTTC	CASSLEEGAHSGYTF
TRBV7-2	.	TRBJ1-5	.	TGTGCCAGCAGCTCAACTTACCAAAATCAGCCCCAGCATTTT	CASSSTYQNQPQHF
TRBV5-1	TRBD2	TRBJ2-4	.	TGCGCCACCTGCGAGGGGGTAGCGGGGGGATCCAAAAACATTCAGTACTTC	CATCEGVAGGSKNIQYF
TRBV5-1	.	TRBJ2-7	.	TGCGCCAGCAGCCGCCAGGGAGGTCGGACCTACGAGCAGTACTTC	CASSRQGGRTYEQYF
TRBV5-1	.	TRBJ2-2	.	TGCGCCAGCAGCTCCGGACAGACTAACACCGGGGAGCTGTTTTTT	CASSSGQTNTGELFF
TRBV6-1	TRBD2	TRBJ2-1	.	TGTGCCAGCAGTGAAGCGCGCCTAGCGGGGAGCTCCTACAATGAGCAGTTCTTC	CASSEARLAGSSYNEQFF
TRBV27	TRBD1	TRBJ2-6	.	TGTGCCAGCAGTGCCCGGGACAGGGGTTACTCTGGGGCCAACGTCCTGACTTTC	CASSARDRGYSGANVLTF
TRBV18	.	TRBJ1-2	.	TGTGCCAGCTCACGCGGCAACGCTAACTATGGCTACACCTTC	CASSRGNANYGYTF
TRBV18	.	TRBJ1-3	.	TGTGCCAGCTCACCAGGGACACCGAGCTCTGGAAACACCATATATTTT	CASSPGTPSSGNTIYF
TRBV28	.	TRBJ2-7	.	TGTGCCAGCAGAGAACTCGGCTCCTACGAGCAGTACTTC	CASRELGSYEQYF
TRBV6-5	TRBD1	TRBJ2-2	.	TGTGCCAGCAGAACGACAGGGGGGGTCACCGGGGAGCTGTTTTTT	CASRTTGGVTGELFF
TRBV18	TRBD2	TRBJ2-3	.	TGTGCCAGCTCACCTCCTAGCGGGGGCTCATTCACAGATACGCAGTATTTT	CASSPPSGGSFTDTQYF
TRBV19	.	TRBJ1-5	.	TGTGCCAGTAGTATAGACCAGGGTTCTTGGCAGCCCCAGCATTTT	CASSIDQGSWQPQHF
TRBV27	.	TRBJ2-1	.	TGTGCCAGCAGTCCCCGGGGAGGTGGGGGGGCCACCCATGAGCAGTTCTTC	CASSPRGGGGATHEQFF
TRBV23-1	TRBD1	TRBJ2-4	.	TGCGCCAGCAGCCGGAGGGACAGGGAGAGAAACATTCAGTACTTC	CASSRRDRERNIQYF
TRBV5-1	.	TRBJ2-5	.	TGCGCCAGCAGCCCCTCTGGAGGGGAGACCCAGTACTTC	CASSPSGGETQYF
TRBV5-8	TRBD1	TRBJ1-2	.	TGTGCCAGCAGCTCCTACAGGGGGCGCGGCTATGGCTACACCTTC	CASSSYRGRGYGYTF
TRBV27	TRBD1	TRBJ1-1	.	TGTGCCAGCAGTTCCCTTGCAGGGGGAAAGACTGAAGCTTTCTTT	CASSSLAGGKTEAFF
TRBV28	TRBD1	TRBJ1-1	once	TGTGCCAGCAGTCCGCCCGGGACAGGGAATTTCGAGAAAGCTTTCTTT	CASSPPGTGNFEKAFF
TRBV9	TRBD1	TRBJ2-7	.	TGTGCCAGCAGCGTAGGTCAGGGGGCATTCTACGAGCAGTACTTC	CASSVGQGAFYEQYF
TRBV6-1	TRBD1	TRBJ1-4	.	TGTGCCAGCAGTGACGGGACAGGGTCGGAAAAACTGTTTTTT	CASSDGTGSEKLFF
TRBV7-2	.	TRBJ1-2	.	TGTGCCAGCAGCCAATCGAGTAGAGCGGGTACTAACTATGGCTACACCTTC	CASSQSSRAGTNYGYTF
TRBV11-2	TRBD1	TRBJ1-2	.	TGTGCCAGCAGCTTAGGACAGGGTGTGGGAGGCTACACCTTC	CASSLGQGVGGYTF
TRBV18	.	TRBJ2-5	.	TGTGCCAGCTCACCACCGTTAGGGGGTTCGGAGACCCAGTACTTC	CASSPPLGGSETQYF
TRBV5-1	.	TRBJ1-4	.	TGCGCCAGCAGCCCAAGGACGGGAACCGAAAAACTGTTTTTT	CASSPRTGTEKLFF
TRBV12-2	.	TRBJ2-5	.	TGTGCAAGTCGCTTAGGTCTCCGGGTACGGAGGGAGACCCAGTACTTC	CASRLGLRVRRETQYF
TRBV30	TRBD1	TRBJ2-7	.	TGTGCCTGGAGGCCGACAGGGGGCGAGCAGTACTTC	CAWRPTGGEQYF
TRBV19	.	TRBJ1-1	few	TGTGCCAGTGCCCGACAGTTTGAAGCTTTCTTT	CASARQFEAFF
TRBV4-1	.	TRBJ2-7	.	TGCGCCAGCAGCTCAAATCAGGACAGCCTAACCTACGAGCAGTACTTC	CASSSNQDSLTYEQYF
TRBV7-9	.	TRBJ1-1	.	TGTGCCAGCAGCCGGGGGGGGGACCTAGGGAACACTGAAGCTTTCTTT	CASSRGGDLGNTEAFF
TRBV7-9	TRBD1	TRBJ1-1	.	TGTGCCAGCAGCTCCTCAGGGGGCGGGGGTAACACTGAAGCTTTCTTT	CASSSSGGGGNTEAFF
TRBV19	TRBD1	TRBJ1-6	.	TGTGCCAGTAGTAAACGGGACAGGGGATCACCCCTCCACTTT	CASSKRDRGSPLHF
TRBV19	TRBD2	TRBJ2-3	.	TGTGCCAGTAGTGTTCCCGGGACTAGCGGGGTAGATACGCAGTATTTT	CASSVPGTSGVDTQYF
TRBV18	.	TRBJ2-5	once	TGTGCCAGCTCACCGAATTGGGACAAGAAAGAGACCCAGTACTTC	CASSPNWDKKETQYF
TRBV28	.	TRBJ1-5	.	TGTGCCAGCAGTTTTACACAGCCCCAGCATTTT	CASSFTQPQHF
TRBV2	.	TRBJ2-7	.	TGTGCCAGCAGGCAGAATACAGGGTTGGACGAGCAGTACTTC	CASRQNTGLDEQYF
TRBV15	TRBD1	TRBJ2-7	.	TGTGCCACCAGCGGGACAGTTACCTACGAGCAGTACTTC	CATSGTVTYEQYF
TRBV6-5	.	TRBJ2-1	once	TGTGCCAGCAGTTACCGACAGTACTACAATGAGCAGTTCTTC	CASSYRQYYNEQFF
TRBV2	.	TRBJ2-5	few	TGTGCCAGCAGGACGGATATATCCGCGGCCCAGTACTTC	CASRTDISAAQYF
TRBV5-1	TRBD1	TRBJ1-4	.	TGCGCCAGCAGCTGGACAGGGGCCTATGAAAAACTGTTTTTT	CASSWTGAYEKLFF
TRBV30	TRBD1	TRBJ2-7	.	TGTGCCTGGAGTAAGGGACAGGGGATAGGCGAGCAGTACTTC	CAWSKGQGIGEQYF
TRBV5-1	.	TRBJ1-3	.	TGCGCCAGCAGCTTGGATGAGGGCGGCTCTGGAAACACCATATATTTT	CASSLDEGGSGNTIYF
TRBV19	.	TRBJ2-2	.	TGTGCCAGTAGTAGGACAGACACCGGGGAGCTGTTTTTT	CASSRTDTGELFF
TRBV7-9	TRBD1	TRBJ1-4	few	TGTGCCAGCAGCCCCCCCACAGGGGTGGTAAAACTGTTTTTT	CASSPPTGVVKLFF
TRBV30	.	TRBJ2-2	few	TGTGCCTGGAATGTGGGGACAGAAGCGGGCACCGGGGAGCTGTTTTTT	CAWNVGTEAGTGELFF
TRBV5-1	.	TRBJ1-2	few	TGCGCCAGCAGCTTGGGCCCTCTACCAACGAGGTGGGGCATCAATGGCTACACCTTC	CASSLGPLPTRWGINGYTF
TRBV18	TRBD1	TRBJ2-7	.	TGTGCCAGCTCACCCGACAGGGATGCCTACGAGCAGTACTTC	CASSPDRDAYEQYF
TRBV6-6	TRBD2	TRBJ2-1	once	TGTGCCAGCAGTCCAGCGGGGGGGACCTCCTACAATGAGCAGTTCTTC	CASSPAGGTSYNEQFF
TRBV6-1	.	TRBJ2-7	once	TGTGCCAGCAGACTCGAGGGCGGGGCCACCTACGAGCAGTACTTC	CASRLEGGATYEQYF
TRBV25-1	.	TRBJ2-7	.	TGTGCCAGCAGTGGACAGGAGGCCATTTACGAGCAGTACTTC	CASSGQEAIYEQYF
TRBV5-5	.	TRBJ2-1	once	TGTGCCAGCAGCCTTGACCTTGGGCTATCCTCCTACAATGAGCAGTTCTTC	CASSLDLGLSSYNEQFF
TRBV6-5	.	TRBJ1-1	.	TGTGCCAGCAGCAACGAGGGGGACACTGAAGCTTTCTTT	CASSNEGDTEAFF
TRBV4-1	.	TRBJ2-1	.	TGCGCCAGCAGCCAAGATCACCTCCATCGAGGGAAGAATGAGCAGTTCTTC	CASSQDHLHRGKNEQFF